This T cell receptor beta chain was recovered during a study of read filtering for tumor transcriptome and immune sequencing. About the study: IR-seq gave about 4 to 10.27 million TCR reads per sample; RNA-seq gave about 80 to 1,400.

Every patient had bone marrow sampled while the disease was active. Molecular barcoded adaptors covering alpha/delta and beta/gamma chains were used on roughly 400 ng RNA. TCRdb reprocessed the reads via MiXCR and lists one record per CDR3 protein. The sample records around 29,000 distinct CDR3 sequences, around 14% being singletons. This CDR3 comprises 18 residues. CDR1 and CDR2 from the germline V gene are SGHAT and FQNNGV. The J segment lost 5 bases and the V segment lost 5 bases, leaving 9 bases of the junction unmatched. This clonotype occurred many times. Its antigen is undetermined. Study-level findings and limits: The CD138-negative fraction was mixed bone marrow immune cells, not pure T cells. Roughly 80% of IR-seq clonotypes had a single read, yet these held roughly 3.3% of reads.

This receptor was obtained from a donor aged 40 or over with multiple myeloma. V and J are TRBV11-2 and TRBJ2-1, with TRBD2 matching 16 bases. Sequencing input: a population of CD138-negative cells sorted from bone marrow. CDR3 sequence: CASSRWGLAGGPHNEQFF. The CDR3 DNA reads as TGTGCCAGCAGCCGATGGGGACTAGCGGGAGGGCCTCACAATGAGCAGTTCTTC.